The rows below give T cell receptor beta chains drawn from one sample of a study of CD8+ T cells in alopecia areata. The method was immunoSEQ multiplex PCR; TCRdb's version includes in-frame clones alone and lacks a portion of them. Of 90,000 to 150,000 clones listed, around 56% were seen once; the top ten hold approximately 0.5%. The input for sequencing was CD4+ T cells sorted from blood, taken at week 4, from a patient treated with tofacitinib. The receptors were sampled from a human donor with alopecia areata. CDR3s include the opening cysteine and the closing phenylalanine or tryptophan. The order of the fields is D gene, J gene, clone size, V gene, CDR3 DNA, CDR3 protein. A D gene is named only where the DNA matches it firmly. Size is omitted from some rows. Given values are once, few, many or a class for expanded clones.

d_call: TRBD1; j_call: TRBJ2-6; clone_size: NA; v_call: TRBV4-1; cdr3_nt: TGCGCCAGCAGCCAGAGACAGGGAACTGTCTCTGGGGCCAACGTCCTGACTTTC; cdr3_aa: CASSQRQGTVSGANVLTF
d_call: NA; j_call: TRBJ2-1; clone_size: NA; v_call: TRBV29-1; cdr3_nt: TGCAGCGTTGGTAGGGGGGTCAGCTCCTACAATGAGCAGTTCTTC; cdr3_aa: CSVGRGVSSYNEQFF
d_call: NA; j_call: TRBJ1-5; clone_size: once; v_call: TRBV30; cdr3_nt: TGTGCCTGGAGCCCCTTTGGACAGTTTCCAAGCAATCAGCCCCAGCATTTT; cdr3_aa: CAWSPFGQFPSNQPQHF
d_call: NA; j_call: TRBJ2-5; clone_size: once; v_call: TRBV19; cdr3_nt: TGTGCCAGTAGGGAGGGAAACCAAGAGACCCAGTACTTC; cdr3_aa: CASREGNQETQYF
d_call: NA; j_call: TRBJ2-1; clone_size: NA; v_call: TRBV5-1; cdr3_nt: TGCGCCAGCAGCCCCGGACCCCTAGGGTCGAATGAGCAGTTCTTC; cdr3_aa: CASSPGPLGSNEQFF
d_call: TRBD1; j_call: TRBJ2-5; clone_size: NA; v_call: TRBV30; cdr3_nt: TGTGCCTGGAGTGGAGGCAGGGGGCGCGGGACCCAGTACTTC; cdr3_aa: CAWSGGRGRGTQYF
d_call: TRBD1; j_call: TRBJ2-7; clone_size: NA; v_call: TRBV7-9; cdr3_nt: TGTGCCAGCAGCCCCAGGACAGGGAACTACGAGCAGTACTTC; cdr3_aa: CASSPRTGNYEQYF
d_call: NA; j_call: TRBJ1-2; clone_size: NA; v_call: TRBV30; cdr3_nt: TGTGCCTGGAGTTTGGGTATTAACTATGGCTACACCTTC; cdr3_aa: CAWSLGINYGYTF
d_call: NA; j_call: TRBJ1-1; clone_size: NA; v_call: TRBV29-1; cdr3_nt: TGCAGCGCCGTTACAGGTATGAACACTGAAGCTTTCTTT; cdr3_aa: CSAVTGMNTEAFF
d_call: NA; j_call: TRBJ1-5; clone_size: few; v_call: TRBV4-1; cdr3_nt: TGCGCCAGCAGCCAAGATCAGGAGGGTCAGCCCCAGCATTTT; cdr3_aa: CASSQDQEGQPQHF
d_call: TRBD1; j_call: TRBJ1-2; clone_size: few; v_call: TRBV6-6; cdr3_nt: TGTGCCAGCAGACCACGGGACAGGCCATTTGGCTACACCTTC; cdr3_aa: CASRPRDRPFGYTF
d_call: NA; j_call: TRBJ2-3; clone_size: once; v_call: TRBV5-1; cdr3_nt: TGCGCCAGCAGCCCCAGAGACCGATCGTACACAGATACGCAGTATTTT; cdr3_aa: CASSPRDRSYTDTQYF
d_call: NA; j_call: TRBJ1-1; clone_size: NA; v_call: TRBV30; cdr3_nt: TGTGCCTGGGCCCTTGGAAGAGAGACTGAAGCTTTCTTT; cdr3_aa: CAWALGRETEAFF
d_call: NA; j_call: TRBJ2-7; clone_size: NA; v_call: TRBV5-1; cdr3_nt: TGCGCCAGCAGCACGGGGACCCTATACGAGCAGTACTTC; cdr3_aa: CASSTGTLYEQYF
d_call: TRBD1; j_call: TRBJ2-1; clone_size: NA; v_call: TRBV30; cdr3_nt: TGTGCTATGGGGACAGGGGACGATGAGCAGTTCTTC; cdr3_aa: CAMGTGDDEQFF
d_call: TRBD1; j_call: TRBJ1-1; clone_size: NA; v_call: TRBV6-7; cdr3_nt: TGTGCCAGCAGTTACGAAATGGGACAGACGAACACTGAAGCTTTCTTT; cdr3_aa: CASSYEMGQTNTEAFF
d_call: NA; j_call: TRBJ2-7; clone_size: NA; v_call: TRBV18; cdr3_nt: TGTGCCAGCCGGGCTGGCGGTAACGAGCAGTACTTC; cdr3_aa: CASRAGGNEQYF
d_call: TRBD1; j_call: TRBJ1-1; clone_size: NA; v_call: TRBV30; cdr3_nt: TGTGCCTGGAGTGTAAAGGACAGGGCGCTTTTT; cdr3_aa: CAWSVKDRALF
d_call: NA; j_call: TRBJ1-1; clone_size: NA; v_call: TRBV29-1; cdr3_nt: TGCAGCGTCGCGGGCTCCCCTCCGATGAACACTGAAGCTTTCTTT; cdr3_aa: CSVAGSPPMNTEAFF
d_call: NA; j_call: TRBJ1-1; clone_size: NA; v_call: TRBV29-1; cdr3_nt: TGCAGCGTTGACCTCGGGAATTCCGAAGCTTTCTTT; cdr3_aa: CSVDLGNSEAFF
d_call: NA; j_call: TRBJ2-6; clone_size: few; v_call: TRBV19; cdr3_nt: TGTGCCAGTAGTCCAGGCAGGGCGGTGGCTGGGGCCAACGTCCTGACTTTC; cdr3_aa: CASSPGRAVAGANVLTF
d_call: NA; j_call: TRBJ2-3; clone_size: NA; v_call: TRBV30; cdr3_nt: TGTGCCTGGAGTGTCCCTCGCCCAGATACGCAGTATTTT; cdr3_aa: CAWSVPRPDTQYF
d_call: NA; j_call: TRBJ2-7; clone_size: few; v_call: TRBV7-8; cdr3_nt: TGTGCCAGCAGCTTAGCTCTCCACGCCTACGAGCAGTACTTC; cdr3_aa: CASSLALHAYEQYF
d_call: NA; j_call: TRBJ1-1; clone_size: few; v_call: TRBV30; cdr3_nt: TGTGCCTGGAGTTACTTAGGACGCCAGAACACTGAAGCTTTCTTT; cdr3_aa: CAWSYLGRQNTEAFF
d_call: NA; j_call: TRBJ1-3; clone_size: NA; v_call: TRBV30; cdr3_nt: TGTGCCTGGAGTTACACCGGCCTATCTGGAAACACCATATATTTT; cdr3_aa: CAWSYTGLSGNTIYF
d_call: TRBD1; j_call: TRBJ2-7; clone_size: once; v_call: TRBV2; cdr3_nt: TGTGCCAGCAGCCTATCCCGGGACAGGGGGTCCTACGAGCAGTACTTC; cdr3_aa: CASSLSRDRGSYEQYF
d_call: NA; j_call: TRBJ2-2; clone_size: NA; v_call: TRBV6-5; cdr3_nt: TGTGCCAGCAGCGGTATGGGCGAGACCGGGGAGCTGTTTTTT; cdr3_aa: CASSGMGETGELFF
d_call: NA; j_call: TRBJ1-1; clone_size: NA; v_call: TRBV5-1; cdr3_nt: TGCGCCAGCCGGGAACTCTGGCGGGGGCGGACTGAAGCTTTCTTT; cdr3_aa: CASRELWRGRTEAFF
d_call: TRBD1; j_call: TRBJ1-2; clone_size: NA; v_call: TRBV5-4; cdr3_nt: TGTGCCAGCAGCTTCGCGTGGCAGGGGGATGGCTACACCTTC; cdr3_aa: CASSFAWQGDGYTF
d_call: NA; j_call: TRBJ1-6; clone_size: NA; v_call: TRBV9; cdr3_nt: TGTGCCAGCAGCGTAGCGGGTGAGAATTCACCCCTCCACTTT; cdr3_aa: CASSVAGENSPLHF
d_call: NA; j_call: TRBJ2-7; clone_size: few; v_call: TRBV29-1; cdr3_nt: TGCAGCGTTGGCGGGCCCTCCTACGAGCAGTACTTC; cdr3_aa: CSVGGPSYEQYF
d_call: NA; j_call: TRBJ2-7; clone_size: NA; v_call: TRBV29-1; cdr3_nt: TGCAGCGTTGTCGTCGACTACGAGCAGTACTTC; cdr3_aa: CSVVVDYEQYF
d_call: NA; j_call: TRBJ1-1; clone_size: few; v_call: TRBV29-1; cdr3_nt: TGCAGCGTCGGCTACACGACGGAGATGAACACTGAAGCTTTCTTT; cdr3_aa: CSVGYTTEMNTEAFF
d_call: TRBD2; j_call: TRBJ2-7; clone_size: few; v_call: TRBV7-9; cdr3_nt: TGTGCCAGCAGCTTAACCGGGACTAGCGGCGAGCAGTACTTC; cdr3_aa: CASSLTGTSGEQYF
d_call: TRBD2; j_call: TRBJ2-2; clone_size: few; v_call: TRBV29-1; cdr3_nt: TGCAGCGTTGAATGGGCGGGAGTAGTCACCGGGGAGCTGTTTTTT; cdr3_aa: CSVEWAGVVTGELFF
d_call: NA; j_call: TRBJ1-3; clone_size: few; v_call: TRBV7-9; cdr3_nt: TGTGCCAGCAGTCTGGGCCAAGCTGGAAACACCATATATTTT; cdr3_aa: CASSLGQAGNTIYF
d_call: NA; j_call: TRBJ2-6; clone_size: NA; v_call: TRBV6-1; cdr3_nt: TGTGCCATCACCTTGGTCCGGACTGGGGCCAACGTCCTGACTTTC; cdr3_aa: CAITLVRTGANVLTF
d_call: TRBD2; j_call: TRBJ2-1; clone_size: NA; v_call: TRBV14; cdr3_nt: TGTGCCAGCAGTTGGGAGGGTGAGCAGTTCTTC; cdr3_aa: CASSWEGEQFF
d_call: NA; j_call: TRBJ2-7; clone_size: few; v_call: TRBV10-1; cdr3_nt: TGCGCCAGCAGTGAGTCGCAGGGCTACTACGAGCAGTACTTC; cdr3_aa: CASSESQGYYEQYF
d_call: NA; j_call: TRBJ2-1; clone_size: NA; v_call: TRBV4-2; cdr3_nt: TGTGCCAGCAGCCAAGACAATGAGCAGTTCTTC; cdr3_aa: CASSQDNEQFF
d_call: TRBD1; j_call: TRBJ2-7; clone_size: NA; v_call: TRBV29-1; cdr3_nt: TGCAGCGTTGAAGATTCCGGGACAGGGTCCTACGAGCAGTACTTC; cdr3_aa: CSVEDSGTGSYEQYF
d_call: TRBD1; j_call: TRBJ2-2; clone_size: few; v_call: TRBV25-1; cdr3_nt: TGTGCCAGCACCCACCCCCGGACAGGGGGAGAGCTGTTTTTT; cdr3_aa: CASTHPRTGGELFF
d_call: NA; j_call: TRBJ2-3; clone_size: few; v_call: TRBV5-1; cdr3_nt: TGCGCCAGCAGCTTTGGGGAAACAGATACGCAGTATTTT; cdr3_aa: CASSFGETDTQYF
d_call: TRBD2; j_call: TRBJ2-2; clone_size: NA; v_call: TRBV4-2; cdr3_nt: TGTGCCAGCAGCCAGAACGCAGCGGGAGCCGGGGAGCTGTTTTTT; cdr3_aa: CASSQNAAGAGELFF
d_call: TRBD1; j_call: TRBJ2-7; clone_size: NA; v_call: TRBV5-1; cdr3_nt: TGCGCCAGCAGCTTCCGGGACAGGGACTACGAGCAGTACTTC; cdr3_aa: CASSFRDRDYEQYF
d_call: NA; j_call: TRBJ1-2; clone_size: once; v_call: TRBV7-9; cdr3_nt: TGTGCCAGCAGCGTCGGCGGTGGCTACACCTTC; cdr3_aa: CASSVGGGYTF
d_call: NA; j_call: TRBJ2-2; clone_size: once; v_call: TRBV30; cdr3_nt: TGTGCCTGTAGGGACCTCGGGACTAACACCGGGGAGCTGTTTTTT; cdr3_aa: CACRDLGTNTGELFF
d_call: NA; j_call: TRBJ2-2; clone_size: NA; v_call: TRBV5-1; cdr3_nt: TGCGCCAGCAGCTTGTTGAGCAGCGGGGAGCTGTTTTTT; cdr3_aa: CASSLLSSGELFF
d_call: NA; j_call: TRBJ1-3; clone_size: NA; v_call: TRBV30; cdr3_nt: TGTGCCTGGAGTGAAACAGCTCGCTCTGGAAACACCATATATTTT; cdr3_aa: CAWSETARSGNTIYF
d_call: NA; j_call: TRBJ1-4; clone_size: few; v_call: TRBV29-1; cdr3_nt: TGCAGCGTTGAAAGCGGAGACCGAAAACTGTTTTTT; cdr3_aa: CSVESGDRKLFF
d_call: NA; j_call: TRBJ1-5; clone_size: once; v_call: TRBV6-5; cdr3_nt: TGTGCCAGCAGTTACTCGATCGATAGCAATCAGCCCCAGCATTTT; cdr3_aa: CASSYSIDSNQPQHF
d_call: TRBD2; j_call: TRBJ2-4; clone_size: few; v_call: TRBV30; cdr3_nt: TGTGCCTGGAGTGTAGCGGGGGCCAAAAACATTCAGTACTTC; cdr3_aa: CAWSVAGAKNIQYF
d_call: NA; j_call: TRBJ1-5; clone_size: NA; v_call: TRBV5-4; cdr3_nt: TGTGCCAGCAGCTTGGGGTTGGGCGGTCAGCCCCAGCATTTT; cdr3_aa: CASSLGLGGQPQHF
d_call: NA; j_call: TRBJ2-7; clone_size: NA; v_call: TRBV2; cdr3_nt: TGTGCCAGCAGTGCAGAACTCCAACCGTCCGAGCAGTACTTC; cdr3_aa: CASSAELQPSEQYF
d_call: TRBD2; j_call: TRBJ2-3; clone_size: few; v_call: TRBV10-3; cdr3_nt: TGTGCCATCAGCGTAGCGGGGATCACAGATACGCAGTATTTT; cdr3_aa: CAISVAGITDTQYF
d_call: NA; j_call: TRBJ1-5; clone_size: NA; v_call: TRBV2; cdr3_nt: TGTGCCAGCAGTCCGGGACTTATAAACCAGCCCCAGCATTTT; cdr3_aa: CASSPGLINQPQHF
d_call: NA; j_call: TRBJ2-5; clone_size: few; v_call: TRBV29-1; cdr3_nt: TGCAGCGCGCGGAGGGACTCCACGGAGACCCAGTACTTC; cdr3_aa: CSARRDSTETQYF